Following are 30 T cell receptor beta chains from one sample sequenced in a study of blood T cell repertoires in COVID-19. Generated by immunoSEQ multiplex PCR, the TCRdb table keeps only in-frame clones and is missing some. Here the sample spans about 50,000 clones, around 80% being singletons. The sample taken for sequencing was peripheral blood. These receptors were collected from a woman aged 80 or over with COVID-19, enrolled during active disease.

The chain combines TRBV7-2 with TRBJ1-5; possibly TRBD1 for D (6 bases). V gave up 1 base and J gave up 4 bases, with 17 bases separating them. Germline loops: CDR1 SGHTA, CDR2 FQGNSA. The CDR3 has 17 amino acids. Here the CDR3 reads CASSLVLLGAINQPQHF. CDR3 nucleotides: TGTGCCAGCAGCTTAGTGCTTTTGGGGGCTATAAATCAGCCCCAGCATTTT.

This chain uses TRBV7-3 with TRBJ2-1; 8 bases are shared with TRBD2. The CDR3 runs 17 residues. V lost 5 bases to trimming and J lost 7 bases; unmatched junction nucleotides: 16. Germline CDR1 is SGHTA and CDR2 is FQGTGA. The CDR3 region has the DNA TGTGCCAGCAGCCAACGCGCCGGGACTCCGGGGGGGAATGAGCAGTTCTTC. Amino acids: CASSQRAGTPGGNEQFF.

The genes are TRBV2 and TRBJ2-5, with 11 positions matching TRBD2. V lost 1 base, J lost 10 bases, and 8 bases stayed unmatched. There are 15 residues in the CDR3. Germline V gives CDR1 SNHLY, CDR2 FYNNEI. CDR3 loop: CASSEGLAGPGSQYF. The CDR3 nucleotides read TGTGCCAGCAGTGAAGGACTAGCGGGGCCTGGGAGCCAGTACTTC.

The count of this clone is one. This sequence joins TRBV27 and TRBJ2-7, with 8 bases identical to TRBD1. Germline-derived CDR1 and CDR2 are MNHEY and SMNVEV (reference sequence). The CDR3 sequence is 15 residues long. V lost 7 bases and J lost 0; bases outside the gene matches: 8. This CDR3 reads CASKFGQGYSYEQYF. CDR3 DNA sequence: TGTGCCAGCAAGTTTGGACAGGGTTACTCCTACGAGCAGTACTTC.

The J gene is TRBJ1-2, the V gene TRBV27; possibly TRBD1 for D (6 bases). This CDR3 is 15 amino acids long. The V end lost 0 bases, the J end lost 7 bases, and 15 bases lay between the germline ends. Germline loops: CDR1 MNHEY, CDR2 SMNVEV (reference sequence). The chain's CDR3 is CASSLSGSTGRGYTF. The CDR3 DNA sequence: TGTGCCAGCAGTTTATCGGGGTCGACAGGACGTGGCTACACCTTC.

The V and J genes are TRBV9 and TRBJ1-2, with 7 bases that match TRBD1. The V segment lost 7 bases and the J segment 0 bases; nucleotides outside the gene matches: 9. The CDR3 loop spans 15 amino acids. Looked up from germline, CDR1 is SGDLS and CDR2 is YYNGEE. CDR3 region: CASGDYRGANYGYTF. The CDR3 nucleotides read TGTGCCAGCGGCGACTACAGGGGAGCTAACTATGGCTACACCTTC.

The CDR3 DNA sequence: TGTGCCAGCAGCATCACTAGCGGGAGAGCAGATACGCAGTATTTT. Translating gives CASSITSGRADTQYF. This chain joins TRBV6-5 and TRBJ2-3, with TRBD2 matching 11 bases. Germline-derived CDR1 and CDR2 are MNHEY and SVGAGI. V shed 6 bases, J shed 4 bases, and the junction held 6 bases outside the gene matches. The length of the CDR3 is 15 residues.

The chain uses TRBV9 and TRBJ1-3; 8 positions agree with TRBD1. The germline CDR1 and CDR2 sequences are SGDLS and YYNGEE. This CDR3 has 16 amino acids. V shed 2 bases, J shed 0 bases, and the junction held 4 bases outside the gene matches. For the CDR3, the DNA is TGTGCCAGCAGCGTCGGGGGACAGGCCTCTGGAAACACCATATATTTT. This gives the protein CASSVGGQASGNTIYF.

The V gene is TRBV7-6, the J gene TRBJ2-1, with 12 bases aligning to TRBD2. The CDR3 extends over 16 amino acids. The trim removed 5 bases at V and 1 base at J, leaving 3 bases unmatched. CDR1 SGHVS and CDR2 FNYEAQ come from the germline V gene. The CDR3 is CASSPLAGGSYNEQFF. CDR3 DNA sequence: TGTGCCAGCAGCCCCCTAGCGGGAGGGTCCTACAATGAGCAGTTCTTC.

The rearrangement uses TRBV4-1 and TRBJ1-5; weak D call: TRBD1 (6 bases). Looked up from germline, CDR1 is MGHRA and CDR2 is YSYEKL. This CDR3 spans 15 amino acids. V shed 0 bases and J shed 6 bases, with 12 bases lying between them. Here the CDR3 reads CASSQDTGKSQPQHF. CDR3 DNA: TGCGCCAGCAGCCAAGATACAGGGAAGAGTCAGCCCCAGCATTTT.

The chain carries TRBV4-2 and TRBJ2-7; 12 positions agree with TRBD2. V lost 0 bases and J lost 10; bases outside the gene matches: 10. Germline CDR1 reads LGHNA; CDR2 reads YNFKEQ. The CDR3 is 16 amino acids. In DNA, the CDR3 is TGTGCCAGCAGCCAAGATGGACTAGCGGGGCTAGGGAGTCAGTACTTC. Amino acid sequence: CASSQDGLAGLGSQYF.

This chain uses TRBV3-1 (or the pseudogene TRBV3-2) with TRBJ2-1; D gene uncertain. The ends were cut back, 6 bases at V and 6 bases at J, with 15 bases in the middle. The CDR3 covers 14 residues. The germline V gene encodes CDR1 LGHDT and CDR2 YNNKEL (reference sequence). As DNA, the CDR3 is TGTGCCAGCAGTGACATATTAAAGGCCAATGAGCAGTTCTTC. This encodes CASSDILKANEQFF.

CDR3 residues: CASSLVASGNTIYF. The CDR3 DNA follows: TGTGCCAGCAGCTTAGTGGCTTCTGGAAACACCATATATTTT. V gene TRBV7-9 combines with J gene TRBJ1-3; D remains unclear. Germline loops: CDR1 SEHNR, CDR2 FQNEAQ (reference sequence). The CDR3 covers 14 residues. The V gene lost 1 base and the J gene lost 1 base, with 5 bases spanning the gap.

The rearrangement links TRBV5-6 to TRBJ1-2; the match to TRBD1 covers 7 bases. Looked up from germline, CDR1 is SGHDT and CDR2 is YYEEEE. Trimming cost V 0 bases and J 7 bases; bases outside gene matches: 9. The CDR3 is 15 amino acids. DNA of the CDR3: TGTGCCAGCAGCTTGGTTTTTGAGGGGGCGCTTGGCTACACCTTC. Its protein is CASSLVFEGALGYTF.

The rearrangement links TRBV19 to TRBJ2-7, with TRBD1 matching over 9 bases. V trimming: 4 bases; J trimming: 2 bases; junction bases outside the gene matches: 6. This CDR3 has 15 amino acids. Per the germline V gene, CDR1 is LNHDA and CDR2 is SQIVND (reference sequence). The CDR3 reads CASSTTGTGTYEQYF. Written as DNA, the CDR3 is TGTGCCAGTAGTACGACCGGGACAGGGACCTACGAGCAGTACTTC. Full variable domain (missing parts from reference TRBV19 and TRBJ2-7): DGGITQSPKYLFRKEGQNVTLSCEQNLNHDAMYWYRQDPGQGLRLIYYSQIVNDFQKGDIAEGYSVSREKKESFPLTVTSAQKNPTAFYLCASSTTGTGTYEQYFGPGTRLTVT.

This chain links TRBV2 with TRBJ2-7, with 9 bases that match TRBD1. The CDR3 runs to 12 residues. In germline, CDR1 is SNHLY, CDR2 FYNNEI. Trimming took 6 bases from V and 5 from J; bases not matched to a gene: 2. In DNA, the CDR3 is TGTGCCAGCAGACAGGGGGCCCACGAGCAGTACTTC. Its protein is CASRQGAHEQYF.

The chain carries TRBV7-9 and TRBJ2-1, with 11 bases matching TRBD2. The V gene's germline CDR1 is SEHNR and CDR2 FQNEAQ (reference sequence). The CDR3 consists of 17 residues. Trimming removed 5 bases from V and 7 bases from J; junction bases left unmatched: 13. The CDR3 DNA reads TGTGCCAGCAGCCCCTGGGCTAGCGGGAGGACGGTTAATGAGCAGTTCTTC. It yields the protein CASSPWASGRTVNEQFF.

The J gene is TRBJ2-5, the V gene TRBV5-1, with a possible D match to TRBD2 (6 bases). Per germline, CDR1 SGHRS and CDR2 YFSETQ. V was clipped by 2 bases and J by 4 bases, with 18 bases between them. The CDR3 is 16 amino acids. As DNA, the CDR3 is TGCGCCAGCAGCTTCGCCACCGGGACTGGGAGAGAGACCCAGTACTTC. It encodes CASSFATGTGRETQYF. Together with reference TRBV5-1 and TRBJ2-5, the CDR3 gives the full variable domain: KAGVTQTPRYLIKTRGQQVTLSCSPISGHRSVSWYQQTPGQGLQFLFEYFSETQRNKGNFPGRFSGRQFSNSRSEMNVSTLELGDSALYLCASSFATGTGRETQYFGPGTRLLVL.

This chain connects TRBV3-1 (or the pseudogene TRBV3-2) to TRBJ1-2; 7 bases line up with TRBD1. This CDR3 is built from 15 residues. V shed 1 base and J 6 bases; nucleotides not matched to a gene: 8. Germline CDR1 LGHDT, CDR2 YNNKEL (reference sequence). CDR3 DNA sequence: TGTGCCAGCAGCCAAGGGTCGCCCAGGGGGGATGGCTACACCTTC. It codes for CASSQGSPRGDGYTF.

V is TRBV28 and J is TRBJ2-7, with D unresolved. The CDR3 is 12 residues long. Germline V gene lookup returns CDR1 MDHEN and CDR2 SYDVKM. Trimming removed 4 bases from V and 3 bases from J, with 7 bases in between. Here the CDR3 DNA reads TGTGCCAGCAGTTCGGTGGTCTACGAGCAGTACTTC. Amino acids: CASSSVVYEQYF.

V usage is TRBV27 and J usage is TRBJ2-1, with 11 bases fitting TRBD2. The germline CDR1 and CDR2 sequences are MNHEY and SMNVEV (reference sequence). This CDR3 region has 15 residues. Trimming cost V 6 bases and J 8 bases; bases outside gene matches: 9. As DNA, the CDR3 is TGTGCCAGCAGGAAAACCGGGACTAGCGGTCATGAGCAGTTCTTC. Its protein is CASRKTGTSGHEQFF.

The table lists this clone with a count of one. The rearrangement uses TRBV2 and TRBJ2-7; tentative D call: TRBD1 (5 bases). This CDR3 has 13 residues. The germline V gene has CDR1 SNHLY and CDR2 FYNNEI. V lost 4 bases and J lost 4, with 11 bases in between. DNA for the CDR3: TGTGCCAGCAGTGTAGGGGTGGAGTACGAGCAGTACTTC. Protein product: CASSVGVEYEQYF.

The genes are TRBV9 and TRBJ1-2, with TRBD1 as a possible D gene (5 bases). This CDR3 has 16 amino acids. The germline gives CDR1 SGDLS, CDR2 YYNGEE. Trimming removed 4 bases at V and 2 bases at J, with 18 bases between. The DNA of the CDR3 is TGTGCCAGCAGCCTCGGTCGGGGCGGGACCAACTATGGCTACACCTTC. Translated: CASSLGRGGTNYGYTF.

The chain uses TRBV7-8 and TRBJ2-5; 7 bases map to TRBD2. The V gene's germline CDR1 is SGHVS and CDR2 FQNEAQ. V was clipped by 4 bases and J by 2 bases; unmatched bases: 1. The CDR3 is 13 residues long. CDR3 residues: CASSSSGQETQYF. As DNA, the CDR3 is TGTGCCAGCAGCTCTAGCGGACAAGAGACCCAGTACTTC.

J is TRBJ1-1 and V is TRBV10-2, with 7 nucleotides matching TRBD1. The CDR3 sequence is 14 residues long. In germline, CDR1 is WSHSY, CDR2 SAAADI. V was clipped by 6 bases and J by 1 base; unmatched bases: 5. CDR3 nucleotide sequence: TGCGCCAGCAGCCAGACAGGGACGAACACTGAAGCTTTCTTT. This gives the protein CASSQTGTNTEAFF.

V is TRBV21-1 and J is TRBJ1-2; whether TRBD1, the table's D call, matches the DNA was not checked. TRBV21-1 is annotated as a pseudogene. The CDR3 has 13 amino acids. CDR3 sequence (DNA): TGTGCCAGCAGCAAAGCACAGGGGGTGGGCTACACCTTC. Translation gives CASSKAQGVGYTF.

The chain combines TRBV2 with TRBJ2-1; 12 bases are shared with TRBD1. CDR3 length equals 15 residues. V was clipped by 6 bases and J by 4 bases; unmatched bases: 4. The germline gives CDR1 SNHLY, CDR2 FYNNEI. The CDR3 spells CASRGTGGGYNEQFF. The CDR3 nucleotides are TGTGCCAGCAGGGGGACAGGGGGCGGTTACAATGAGCAGTTCTTC.

This clone occurred a few times. This rearrangement joins TRBV10-3 to TRBJ1-5; tentative D call: TRBD1 (5 bases). Germline V CDR1 and CDR2: ENHRY, SYGVKD. Trimming took 4 bases from V and 4 from J, leaving 8 bases between them. The CDR3 has 13 residues. CDR3 sequence: CAISGDRNQPQHF. CDR3 nucleotides: TGTGCCATCAGTGGAGACAGAAATCAGCCCCAGCATTTT.

CDR3: CAISGSGQGNTGELFF. The CDR3 DNA sequence: TGTGCCATCAGTGGCTCGGGACAGGGGAACACCGGGGAGCTGTTTTTT. V gene TRBV10-3 combines with J gene TRBJ2-2; 9 positions match TRBD1. The V gene end was trimmed by 4 bases and the J gene end by 1 base; junction bases not matched to a gene: 4. In germline, CDR1 is ENHRY, CDR2 SYGVKD. The CDR3 is 16 amino acids.

The chain has TRBV5-1 and TRBJ1-1; 7 bases align to TRBD1. This CDR3 spans 12 amino acids. The germline V gene has CDR1 SGHRS and CDR2 YFSETQ. V trimming: 1 base; J trimming: 6 bases; junction bases outside the gene matches: 0. CDR3 region: CASSLTGAEAFF. CDR3 DNA sequence: TGCGCCAGCAGCTTGACAGGGGCTGAAGCTTTCTTT.